This TCR beta chain came from a study of T cell repertoires in cytomegalovirus infection. About the study: CMV infection together with matching HLA type was indicated by public TCR beta signatures.

In TCRdb, the reads were re-called with MiXCR into one record per CDR3 protein. There are around 530,000 distinct CDR3 sequences in the sample; approximately 26% occur only once, and approximately 13% lies in the top ten. Study results and limitations: Across the ex vivo response, the dominant clonotypes were HLA-C-restricted CMV-specific TCR beta clonotypes. CMV carriers with the relevant HLA were identified by cumulative public TCR beta family frequency.

A word on this clonotype: The antigen is unknown.

The V end lost 2 bases, the J end lost 0 bases, and 14 bases lay between the germline ends. CDR1 and CDR2 from the germline V gene are SGHDN and FVKESK. The CDR3 is 17 residues long. Sequenced input: PBMCs. The receptor was derived from a human donor in good health (CMV status not recorded). Some clones in this sample may be carry-over from other donors' samples. This chain links TRBV14 with TRBJ2-4; TRBD2 might be the D (6 bases). The CDR3 DNA follows: TGTGCCAGCAGCCAAAATAGCGGAGTGGTAGCCAAAAACATTCAGTACTTC. This gives the protein CASSQNSGVVAKNIQYF. The whole variable domain, remainder taken from reference TRBV14 and TRBJ2-4, is EAGVTQFPSHSVIEKGQTVTLRCDPISGHDNLYWYRRVMGKEIKFLLHFVKESKQDESGMPNNRFLAERTGGTYSTLKVQPAELEDSGVYFCASSQNSGVVAKNIQYFGAGTRLSVL.